The rows below give T cell receptor beta chains drawn from one sample of a study of cytomegalovirus exposure and HLA in healthy donors. Using immunoSEQ multiplex PCR, the repertoire was profiled, and TCRdb retains in-frame clones only, with some absent. The profile shows around 150,000 clones, 72% of them singletons. Material for sequencing was PBMCs. All receptors derive from a man aged 40-49 years in good health and CMV-seronegative. Both conserved end residues are part of each CDR3. D genes are given only for firm matches. Only some rows state a clone size, as once, few, many or a class for expanded clones.

CDR3 DNA: TGCGCCAGCAGCTTGTACGCTCGAGGGGGAGGCACAGATACGCAGTATTTT; CDR3 protein: CASSLYARGGGTDTQYF; clone size: NA; D gene: NA; J gene: TRBJ2-3; V gene: TRBV5-1
CDR3 DNA: TGTGCCAGCAGCTCACACACCACCGGGGAGCTGTTTTTT; CDR3 protein: CASSSHTTGELFF; clone size: NA; D gene: NA; J gene: TRBJ2-2; V gene: TRBV5-4
CDR3 DNA: TGTGCCATCAGTGAACCCGGGACAGGCGGTTCCGGGGAGCTGTTTTTT; CDR3 protein: CAISEPGTGGSGELFF; clone size: NA; D gene: TRBD1; J gene: TRBJ2-2; V gene: TRBV10-3
CDR3 DNA: TGTGCCAGTAGTATAGGCGGGAGGGCCTTGGATACGCAGTATTTT; CDR3 protein: CASSIGGRALDTQYF; clone size: NA; D gene: TRBD2; J gene: TRBJ2-3; V gene: TRBV19
CDR3 DNA: TGTGCCAGCAGCGGGAGCGGGGGTGCCAGTTGGGAGACCCAGTACTTC; CDR3 protein: CASSGSGGASWETQYF; clone size: NA; D gene: TRBD2; J gene: TRBJ2-5; V gene: TRBV4-2
CDR3 DNA: TGCGCCAGCAGCCGGGACTACGCCGACAATGAGCAGTTCTTC; CDR3 protein: CASSRDYADNEQFF; clone size: once; D gene: TRBD2; J gene: TRBJ2-1; V gene: TRBV4-3
CDR3 DNA: TGCGCCAGCAGTCGATCCAGAAGCGGGGGCCAAGAGACCCAGTACTTC; CDR3 protein: CASSRSRSGGQETQYF; clone size: NA; D gene: TRBD2; J gene: TRBJ2-5; V gene: TRBV4-1
CDR3 DNA: TGTGCCAGCAGCACCCACAGGGGGGAAACCCACGAGCAGTACTTC; CDR3 protein: CASSTHRGETHEQYF; clone size: few; D gene: TRBD1; J gene: TRBJ2-7; V gene: TRBV5-4
CDR3 DNA: TGTGCCACCAGAGGCAGGGCCGCCGGGGAGCTGTTTTTT; CDR3 protein: CATRGRAAGELFF; clone size: NA; D gene: NA; J gene: TRBJ2-2; V gene: TRBV5-4
CDR3 DNA: TGTGCCAGCAGTGCCCCGGGGGGAGACAATCAGCCCCAGCATTTT; CDR3 protein: CASSAPGGDNQPQHF; clone size: few; D gene: NA; J gene: TRBJ1-5; V gene: TRBV25-1
CDR3 DNA: TGTGCCAGCAAATTTATTGGGCAGGGCTACACCGGGGAGCTGTTTTTT; CDR3 protein: CASKFIGQGYTGELFF; clone size: NA; D gene: NA; J gene: TRBJ2-2; V gene: TRBV27
CDR3 DNA: TGTGCCAGCAGCTTGGGACAGAACACTGAAGCTTTCTTT; CDR3 protein: CASSLGQNTEAFF; clone size: NA; D gene: NA; J gene: TRBJ1-1; V gene: TRBV7-7
CDR3 DNA: TGTGCCAGCTCACCCGTGGACAGGGGGCCACACGAGCAGTACTTC; CDR3 protein: CASSPVDRGPHEQYF; clone size: NA; D gene: TRBD1; J gene: TRBJ2-7; V gene: TRBV18
CDR3 DNA: TGTGCCAGCAGCTTCCAGGGACATGTGGACACCGGGGAGCTGTTTTTT; CDR3 protein: CASSFQGHVDTGELFF; clone size: NA; D gene: NA; J gene: TRBJ2-2; V gene: TRBV5-6
CDR3 DNA: TGTGCCAGCAGTTTGTTAGAAGAGACCCAGTACTTC; CDR3 protein: CASSLLEETQYF; clone size: few; D gene: NA; J gene: TRBJ2-5; V gene: TRBV28
CDR3 DNA: TGTGCCAGCAGCTTATCAGCGTACACCGGGGAGCTGTTTTTT; CDR3 protein: CASSLSAYTGELFF; clone size: few; D gene: NA; J gene: TRBJ2-2; V gene: TRBV7-2
CDR3 DNA: TGTGCTAGTGGTTTGGTCGGGACTTATATAGCGGGAGATGGGCCAGATACGCAGTATTTT; CDR3 protein: CASGLVGTYIAGDGPDTQYF; clone size: NA; D gene: TRBD2; J gene: TRBJ2-3; V gene: TRBV12-5
CDR3 DNA: TGTGCCAGCAGTGGGAGGTCGACAAGCTACGAGCAGTACTTC; CDR3 protein: CASSGRSTSYEQYF; clone size: NA; D gene: NA; J gene: TRBJ2-7; V gene: TRBV2
CDR3 DNA: TGTGCCAGTATCGGAGGGGTTGAGAATGAAAAACTGTTTTTT; CDR3 protein: CASIGGVENEKLFF; clone size: NA; D gene: NA; J gene: TRBJ1-4; V gene: TRBV19
CDR3 DNA: TGCGCCAGCAGCGTGCGTGGGGGGGCAGATGGCTACACCTTC; CDR3 protein: CASSVRGGADGYTF; clone size: NA; D gene: NA; J gene: TRBJ1-2; V gene: TRBV5-1
CDR3 DNA: TGTGCCAGCAGGGCGGGGTCCACAGATACGCAGTATTTT; CDR3 protein: CASRAGSTDTQYF; clone size: NA; D gene: NA; J gene: TRBJ2-3; V gene: TRBV9
CDR3 DNA: TGTGCCAGCAGGGAGGGTAGCAATCAGCCCCAGCATTTT; CDR3 protein: CASREGSNQPQHF; clone size: NA; D gene: NA; J gene: TRBJ1-5; V gene: TRBV27
CDR3 DNA: TGTGCCAGCAGCACTGACAGGGGCAATCAGCCCCAGCATTTT; CDR3 protein: CASSTDRGNQPQHF; clone size: NA; D gene: TRBD1; J gene: TRBJ1-5; V gene: TRBV7-4
CDR3 DNA: TGTGCCAGCAGCTTAGGACAGGGGACCGAGCAGTACTTC; CDR3 protein: CASSLGQGTEQYF; clone size: few; D gene: TRBD1; J gene: TRBJ2-7; V gene: TRBV7-8
CDR3 DNA: TGTGCCAGCAGTTTGTGGGGAGATGACACTGAAGCTTTCTTT; CDR3 protein: CASSLWGDDTEAFF; clone size: NA; D gene: NA; J gene: TRBJ1-1; V gene: TRBV27
CDR3 DNA: TGTGCCACCAGCAGAGGAGACAGGAGCTCCTACGAGCAGTACTTC; CDR3 protein: CATSRGDRSSYEQYF; clone size: NA; D gene: NA; J gene: TRBJ2-7; V gene: TRBV15
CDR3 DNA: TGTGCCAGCAGCTCAGGGTTTGAGACCCAGTACTTC; CDR3 protein: CASSSGFETQYF; clone size: NA; D gene: NA; J gene: TRBJ2-5; V gene: TRBV7-2
CDR3 DNA: TGCGCCAGCAGCTTGGCCTTGCTAGCGGGTCTAGCAGATACGCAGTATTTT; CDR3 protein: CASSLALLAGLADTQYF; clone size: NA; D gene: TRBD2; J gene: TRBJ2-3; V gene: TRBV5-1
CDR3 DNA: TGCGCCAGCAGCTTAGGAGGGGCCGCCTGGGGCAATGAGCAGTTCTTC; CDR3 protein: CASSLGGAAWGNEQFF; clone size: NA; D gene: NA; J gene: TRBJ2-1; V gene: TRBV5-1
CDR3 DNA: TGTGCCAGCAGTCACAGGAACATGAACCCTGAAGCTTTCTTT; CDR3 protein: CASSHRNMNPEAFF; clone size: NA; D gene: NA; J gene: TRBJ1-1; V gene: TRBV6-5
CDR3 DNA: TGCGCCAGCAGCCCCGACAGGGGGAATGGCTACACCTTC; CDR3 protein: CASSPDRGNGYTF; clone size: NA; D gene: TRBD1; J gene: TRBJ1-2; V gene: TRBV5-1
CDR3 DNA: TGTGCCAGCAGTGATCCGGGACTTCCTTGGGAAGATACGCAGTATTTT; CDR3 protein: CASSDPGLPWEDTQYF; clone size: NA; D gene: NA; J gene: TRBJ2-3; V gene: TRBV6-1
CDR3 DNA: TGTGCCAGCAGCTCGACCGGGACAGGCATCTGGGGCTACACCTTC; CDR3 protein: CASSSTGTGIWGYTF; clone size: NA; D gene: TRBD1; J gene: TRBJ1-2; V gene: TRBV7-9
CDR3 DNA: TGTGCCAGCAGCTTTAGCTCCTACGAGCAGTACTTC; CDR3 protein: CASSFSSYEQYF; clone size: NA; D gene: NA; J gene: TRBJ2-7; V gene: TRBV5-6
CDR3 DNA: TGTGCCAGCAGCGGGGTGGGGGCGGAAGCTTTCTTT; CDR3 protein: CASSGVGAEAFF; clone size: NA; D gene: NA; J gene: TRBJ1-1; V gene: TRBV9
CDR3 DNA: TGTGCCACCAGCAGAGACAGGGCTAGGGGAGGCACCTTC; CDR3 protein: CATSRDRARGGTF; clone size: NA; D gene: NA; J gene: TRBJ1-2; V gene: TRBV15
CDR3 DNA: TGTGCCTGGAGTGCGGACAGGGGCCCCTACAATGAGCAGTTCTTC; CDR3 protein: CAWSADRGPYNEQFF; clone size: NA; D gene: TRBD1; J gene: TRBJ2-1; V gene: TRBV30
CDR3 DNA: TGTGCCAGCAGCGCGTTCGTGGGACAATTTAACTATGGCTACACCTTC; CDR3 protein: CASSAFVGQFNYGYTF; clone size: NA; D gene: NA; J gene: TRBJ1-2; V gene: TRBV7-9
CDR3 DNA: TGTTCCAGCAGCTCAAACCCTTTCGACAGGGGTAGTGGGACTGAAGCTTTCTTT; CDR3 protein: CSSSSNPFDRGSGTEAFF; clone size: NA; D gene: TRBD1; J gene: TRBJ1-1; V gene: TRBV7-9
CDR3 DNA: TGTGCCAGCAGTCCATGGACAGGGGGGAAGGACGAGCAGTACTTC; CDR3 protein: CASSPWTGGKDEQYF; clone size: NA; D gene: TRBD1; J gene: TRBJ2-7; V gene: TRBV27
CDR3 DNA: TGTGCCAGCTCACCACCGGGCCGGGGGACCCAATACTTC; CDR3 protein: CASSPPGRGTQYF; clone size: NA; D gene: NA; J gene: TRBJ2-7; V gene: TRBV18
CDR3 DNA: TGTGCCATCAGTTTGGGGAGCAGCTCCTATAATTCACCCCTCCACTTT; CDR3 protein: CAISLGSSSYNSPLHF; clone size: once; D gene: NA; J gene: TRBJ1-6; V gene: TRBV10-3
CDR3 DNA: TGTGCCAGCTCTCCTACCCACGCGTCGAACACCGGGGAGCTGTTTTTT; CDR3 protein: CASSPTHASNTGELFF; clone size: once; D gene: NA; J gene: TRBJ2-2; V gene: TRBV18
CDR3 DNA: TGTGCCAGCAGCTTAGGACAGAACCAAGAGACCCAGTACTTC; CDR3 protein: CASSLGQNQETQYF; clone size: NA; D gene: NA; J gene: TRBJ2-5; V gene: TRBV7-7
CDR3 DNA: TGTGCCAGCAGCTTAGGGAGAGATATGAACACTGAAGCTTTCTTT; CDR3 protein: CASSLGRDMNTEAFF; clone size: NA; D gene: NA; J gene: TRBJ1-1; V gene: TRBV7-6
CDR3 DNA: TGTGCCAGCAGTTACCATGGACAGGGCATGAACGCTGAAGCTTTCTTT; CDR3 protein: CASSYHGQGMNAEAFF; clone size: NA; D gene: TRBD1; J gene: TRBJ1-1; V gene: TRBV6-5
CDR3 DNA: TGTGCCATCAGTGAGGTCTCAGGTTACGGCTACACCTTC; CDR3 protein: CAISEVSGYGYTF; clone size: few; D gene: NA; J gene: TRBJ1-2; V gene: TRBV10-3
CDR3 DNA: TGTGCCAGCAGCTTGTTATCGAGGAAGTACAATGAGCAGTTCTTC; CDR3 protein: CASSLLSRKYNEQFF; clone size: NA; D gene: NA; J gene: TRBJ2-1; V gene: TRBV7-9